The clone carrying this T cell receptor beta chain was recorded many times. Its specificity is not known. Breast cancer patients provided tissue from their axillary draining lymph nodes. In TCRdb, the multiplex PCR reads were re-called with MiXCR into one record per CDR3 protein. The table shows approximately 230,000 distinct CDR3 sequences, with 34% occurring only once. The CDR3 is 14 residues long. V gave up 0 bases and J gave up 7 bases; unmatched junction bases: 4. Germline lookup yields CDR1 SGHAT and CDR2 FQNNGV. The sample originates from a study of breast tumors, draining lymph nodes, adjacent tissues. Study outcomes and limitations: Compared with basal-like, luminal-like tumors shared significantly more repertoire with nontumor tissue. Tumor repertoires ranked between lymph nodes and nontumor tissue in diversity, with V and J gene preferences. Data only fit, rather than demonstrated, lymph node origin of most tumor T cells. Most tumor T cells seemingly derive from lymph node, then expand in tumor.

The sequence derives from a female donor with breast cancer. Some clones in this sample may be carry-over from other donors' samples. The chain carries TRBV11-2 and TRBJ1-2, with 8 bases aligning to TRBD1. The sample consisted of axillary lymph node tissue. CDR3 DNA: TGTGCCAGCAGCTTAGATCCCACAGGGGGTGGCTACACCTTC. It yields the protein CASSLDPTGGGYTF.